This is a list of T cell receptor beta chains from one sample in a study of T-cell reconstitution after alpha-beta-depleted transplantation in children. TCRdb processed the PCR reads anew with MiXCR; each CDR3 protein has one entry. The sample records hundreds of thousands of distinct CDR3 sequences, roughly 11% being singletons. The input for sequencing was PBMCs, taken before TCRalphabeta/CD19-depleted stem cell transplant. Source of these receptors: a child under two years old with acute myeloid leukemia, due to receive a stem cell transplant. CDR3s include the opening cysteine and the closing phenylalanine or tryptophan. The D gene is left open where the match is weak. Some rows mark clone size as missing; the rest say once, few, many or name a class of expanded clone.

d_gene	v_gene	j_gene	abundance	CDR3aa	CDR3nt
-	TRBV5-8	TRBJ1-5	few	CASSLTFANQPQHF	TGTGCCAGCAGCTTGACCTTCGCGAATCAGCCCCAGCATTTT
-	TRBV5-1	TRBJ2-3	many	CASSLDSTDTQYF	TGCGCCAGCAGCTTGGACAGCACAGATACGCAGTATTTT
-	TRBV7-2	TRBJ2-2	-	CASSPGTVTGELFF	TGTGCCAGCAGCCCAGGGACGGTCACCGGGGAGCTGTTTTTT
TRBD2	TRBV11-2	TRBJ2-7	many	CASSFLAGNYEQYF	TGTGCCAGCAGCTTCCTAGCGGGGAACTACGAGCAGTACTTC
TRBD2	TRBV12-3/TRBV12-4	TRBJ2-1	many	CASSLAGVNEQFF	TGTGCCAGCAGCTTAGCGGGAGTCAATGAGCAGTTCTTC
TRBD1	TRBV20-1	TRBJ2-2	many	CSARVDRGTGELFF	TGCAGTGCTAGAGTTGACAGGGGGACCGGGGAGCTGTTTTTT
TRBD1	TRBV10-3	TRBJ2-1	many	CAISESITGGRNEQFF	TGTGCCATCAGTGAGAGCATTACAGGGGGCAGGAATGAGCAGTTCTTC
TRBD2	TRBV7-2	TRBJ2-6	many	CASSLAGSGRAGANVLTF	TGTGCCAGCAGCTTAGCGGGTAGCGGGAGGGCCGGGGCCAACGTCCTGACTTTC
TRBD1	TRBV29-1	TRBJ2-3	many	CSVGQGVADTQYF	TGCAGCGTTGGACAGGGGGTAGCAGATACGCAGTATTTT
-	TRBV6-1	TRBJ1-2	many	CASSVRDRGYYGYTF	TGTGCCAGCAGTGTCCGGGACCGAGGTTACTATGGCTACACCTTC
TRBD1	TRBV28	TRBJ2-5	many	CASSFIGGPYQETQYF	TGTGCCAGCAGTTTCATAGGGGGCCCATACCAAGAGACCCAGTACTTC
-	TRBV20-1	TRBJ2-1	many	CSAIPPLARYNEQFF	TGCAGTGCTATCCCTCCCCTAGCGAGGTACAATGAGCAGTTCTTC
-	TRBV28	TRBJ1-4	many	CASSPHLAGRNEKLFF	TGTGCCAGCAGTCCACACCTGGCAGGAAGGAATGAAAAACTGTTTTTT